This entry is about one T cell receptor (beta chain). This specimen belongs to a study of blood T cell repertoires in COVID-19. Study summary: Both acute and convalescent COVID-19 samples were obtained from the United States, Italy and Spain. From T cells, B-cell-depleted T cells, or PBMCs came the material, which was cDNA or gDNA.

Germline CDR1 reads MGHRA; CDR2 reads YSYEKL. This CDR3 spans 17 amino acids. J lost 4 bases, V lost 2 bases, and 14 bases had no gene match. TCRdb keeps only in-frame clones here, not all; method: immunoSEQ multiplex PCR. The table shows 400,000 to 450,000 clones, with approximately 90% occurring only once. The source of this sequence is a woman between 35 and 50 years old with COVID-19, enrolled during active disease. This rearrangement joins TRBV4-1 to TRBJ2-7; the match to TRBD2 covers 7 bases. The sample consisted of peripheral blood. CDR3 protein: CASSQLHGASGSYEQYF. The CDR3 bases are TGCGCCAGCAGCCAATTGCACGGGGCTAGCGGATCTTACGAGCAGTACTTC.